The 14 T cell receptor beta chains below come from one sample, sequenced in a study of blood T cells in healthy people across ages (dated by TCRdb to between 2014 and 2017). Libraries were prepared through 5' RACE. TCRdb names Illumina HiSeq 2500 as the instrument used. A second PCR of roughly 7 to 12 cycles was run with a J-beta primer mix and a sample-barcoded 5' primer. TCRdb handled the public reads itself, with Q25 trimming in fastp and clone calling in MiXCR, and kept productive beta chains. Each entry is one CDR3 protein sequence, shown with its most common DNA and genes. The sample table holds more than 1.4 million distinct CDR3 sequences, of which 42% were seen once. The ten largest clonotypes hold roughly 7.7% of the sample. Sequenced material: blood. These receptors were taken from a woman aged 18-30 years in good health.

This clonotype was seen only a few times. The V call is TRBV24-1, the J call TRBJ2-1; no clear D gene. Germline CDR1 KGHDR, CDR2 SFDVKD. This CDR3 has 8 residues. V was clipped by 10 bases and J by 7 bases, with 1 base between them. CDR3 region: CATNEQFF. DNA for the CDR3: TGTGCCACTAATGAGCAGTTCTTC.

The sample holds a few counts of this clonotype. V is TRBV30 and J is TRBJ2-3; D gene ambiguous. Germline loops: CDR1 GTSNPN, CDR2 SVGIG (reference sequence). The CDR3 contains 14 residues. Trimming removed 2 bases at V and 5 bases at J, with 14 bases between. CDR3 region: CAWSLKGSVDTQYF. CDR3 in DNA: TGTGCCTGGAGTCTAAAAGGGTCCGTAGATACGCAGTATTTT. The full variable domain, in which reference TRBV30 and TRBJ2-3 provide the parts outside the CDR3, is SQTIHQWPATLVQPVGSPLSLECTVEGTSNPNLYWYRQAAGRGLQLLFYSVGIGQISSEVPQNLSASRPQDRQFILSSKKLLLSDSGFYLCAWSLKGSVDTQYFGPGTRLTVL.

The V gene is TRBV10-3, the J gene TRBJ1-1; D is possibly TRBD1 (5 bases). The CDR3 covers 15 residues. Germline CDR1 reads ENHRY; CDR2 reads SYGVKD. V dropped 6 bases and J dropped 1 base, with 15 bases sitting between them. The CDR3, as DNA: TGTGCCATCAGGGCCCTGTCGGGGACGAACACTGAAGCTTTCTTT. Its protein is CAIRALSGTNTEAFF.

The CDR3 spells CASSGGLVGYSEQYF. DNA of the CDR3: TGTGCCAGCAGCGGCGGACTAGTGGGTTACAGCGAGCAGTACTTC. V is TRBV7-9 and J is TRBJ2-7, with TRBD2 identical over 7 bases. The CDR3 spans 15 residues. The germline gives CDR1 SEHNR, CDR2 FQNEAQ (reference sequence). J lost 6 bases, V lost 5 bases, and 13 bases had no gene match.

The chain joins TRBV10-3 to TRBJ2-1; D not resolved. V was shortened by 0 bases and J by 10 bases, with 10 bases between the two germline ends. This CDR3 contains 13 residues. Germline CDR1 reads ENHRY; CDR2 reads SYGVKD. CDR3 bases: TGTGCCATCAGTGAGTCGGTCTCAAAAGAGCAGTTCTTC. Its translation: CAISESVSKEQFF.

J is TRBJ2-5 and V is TRBV11-3; 8 nucleotides match TRBD2. The CDR3 has 14 amino acids. The V gene end was trimmed by 5 bases and the J gene end by 5 bases; junction bases not matched to a gene: 7. Looked up from germline, CDR1 is SGHNT and CDR2 is YENEEA. The CDR3 DNA follows: TGTGCCAGCAGCGTAGCGGGGCCGGCGGAGACCCAGTACTTC. Translating it yields CASSVAGPAETQYF.

This clonotype has a handful of counts. It may be a read error: a sequence one base away is much more abundant. The J gene is TRBJ2-5, the V gene TRBV7-2; D is perhaps TRBD1 or TRBD2 (5 bases each). CDR3 size: 14 residues. V shed 5 bases and J shed 3 bases, with 13 bases lying between them. The V gene's germline CDR1 is SGHTA and CDR2 FQGNSA. The CDR3 here is CASSAGLGEETQYF. CDR3 bases: TGTGCCAGCAGCGCTGGCCTGGGGGAAGAGACCCAGTACTTC.

This chain uses TRBV3-1 with TRBJ2-7; TRBD2 agrees at 14 bases. The V gene's germline CDR1 is LGHDT and CDR2 YNNKEL (reference sequence). Trimming cost V 1 base and J 10 bases; bases outside gene matches: 9. The CDR3 length is 16 residues. CDR3 DNA sequence: TGTGCCAGCAGCCAAGGTGGACTAGCGGGGGGTATAACCCAGTACTTC. Its protein is CASSQGGLAGGITQYF.

This clonotype showed up just a few times. The chain's CDR3 is CSVVHQETQYF. DNA of the CDR3: TGCAGCGTTGTCCACCAAGAGACCCAGTACTTC. The rearrangement links TRBV29-1 to TRBJ2-5; D remains unclear. Trimming stripped 4 bases from V and 0 bases from J, with 3 bases between. This CDR3 is built from 11 residues. Germline V gives CDR1 SQVTM, CDR2 ANQGSEA.

This clonotype occurred a few times. A much larger clone lies a single base off, so this may be a read error. The genes are TRBV2 and TRBJ2-3; D remains ambiguous. V was cut by 8 bases and J by 4 bases, with 7 bases left in between. Germline CDR1 SNHLY, CDR2 FYNNEI. This CDR3 region has 11 residues. Here the CDR3 DNA reads TGTGCCAGCTTTCGTGCAGATACGCAGTATTTT. This translates into CASFRADTQYF. Full variable domain (remainder filled in from reference TRBV2 and TRBJ2-3): EPEVTQTPSHQVTQMGQEVILRCVPISNHLYFYWYRQILGQKVEFLVSFYNNEISEKSEIFDDQFSVERPDGSNFTLKIRSTKLEDSAMYFCASFRADTQYFGPGTRLTVL.

The chain couples TRBV4-1 to TRBJ2-1; TRBD2 agrees at 10 bases. The germline V gene has CDR1 MGHRA and CDR2 YSYEKL. The CDR3 covers 17 residues. The J segment lost 3 bases and the V segment lost 3 bases, leaving 8 bases of the junction unmatched. CDR3 loop: CASSHEPSGSDYNEQFF. The DNA for the CDR3 is TGCGCCAGCAGCCACGAACCTAGCGGGAGTGACTACAATGAGCAGTTCTTC.

The J gene is TRBJ2-1, the V gene TRBV5-1; 12 bases align to TRBD2. The CDR3 loop spans 20 amino acids. V lost 1 base, J lost 8 bases, and 19 bases stayed unmatched. The germline gives CDR1 SGHRS, CDR2 YFSETQ. For the CDR3, the DNA is TGCGCCAGCAGCTTGATAGGTCTAGCGGGAGGGCCCGGATACCCCGATGAGCAGTTCTTC. This codes for CASSLIGLAGGPGYPDEQFF. Drawing the rest from reference TRBV5-1 and TRBJ2-1, the complete variable domain is KAGVTQTPRYLIKTRGQQVTLSCSPISGHRSVSWYQQTPGQGLQFLFEYFSETQRNKGNFPGRFSGRQFSNSRSEMNVSTLELGDSALYLCASSLIGLAGGPGYPDEQFFGPGTRLTVL.

The chain joins TRBV6-6 to TRBJ1-2; TRBD1 matches 8 bases. The CDR3 runs 15 residues. Germline CDR1 is MNHNY and CDR2 is SVGAGI (reference sequence). With 5 bases clipped from V and 3 bases from J, the junction kept 8 bases outside the gene matches. The CDR3 nucleotides read TGTGCCAGCAGTACCCACACAGGGGGTGACTATGGCTACACCTTC. Protein: CASSTHTGGDYGYTF.

The CDR3 here is CSANRKYSNQPQHF. The CDR3 DNA reads as TGCAGTGCTAATCGGAAATATAGCAATCAGCCCCAGCATTTT. This chain uses TRBV20-1 with TRBJ1-5, with D unresolved. The length of the CDR3 is 14 residues. The V and J ends lost 4 bases and 0 bases respectively, with 10 bases between them. The germline gives CDR1 DFQATT, CDR2 SNEGSKA (reference sequence).